This TCR beta chain appears in the sequencing data of a study of cytomegalovirus exposure and HLA in healthy donors. Background on the study: Prior work identified 95 million to 120 million unique TCR beta sequences in approximately 200 million T cells. There were about 85 million unique TCRs (from HLA-typed donors) in an early data release. The study's findings and limits: Analysis performed later showed TCR beta chains linked to HLA being more clonally expanded than equally common others. TCR beta V- and J-gene trimming, according to a later analysis, was linked to a missense DCLRE1C variant.

Concerning this clone itself: Its antigen is currently unknown.

The PCR made use of 60 Vbeta and 13 Jbeta primers. Produced via immunoSEQ multiplex PCR; TCRdb's table is partial and in-frame only. The sample shows 49,000 or so clones, roughly four fifths of them seen only once. The CDR3 covers 15 residues. The V segment lost 10 bases and the J segment 4 bases; nucleotides outside the gene matches: 12. CDR1 and CDR2 (germline): MNHEY, SMNVEV (reference sequence). Input material: PBMCs. This clonotype was obtained from a boy aged 5-17 years in good health and CMV-seropositive. The V and J genes are TRBV27 and TRBJ1-5; 8 bases agree with TRBD1. This chain's CDR3 is CANRGDSGWNQPQHF. The CDR3 coding sequence is TGTGCCAACAGGGGGGACAGCGGCTGGAATCAGCCCCAGCATTTT.